The 14 T cell receptor beta chains presented below share a single source sample, sequenced in a study of blood T cell repertoires in COVID-19. Some clones are missing from TCRdb's copy, which holds only in-frame ones; the method was immunoSEQ multiplex PCR. The data show about 250,000 clones, about four fifths seen once. Sequenced material: peripheral blood. These receptor sequences come from a man older than 75 with acute or convalescent COVID-19.

The sample holds one count of this clone. The CDR3 DNA follows: TGTGCCAGCAGCCAAGATATTCCAGGGCCTCCCTATGGCTACACCTTC. It is translated as CASSQDIPGPPYGYTF. This chain uses TRBV3-1 (or the pseudogene TRBV3-2) with TRBJ1-2; weak D call: TRBD1 (5 bases). The germline gives CDR1 LGHDT, CDR2 YNNKEL (reference sequence). CDR3 size: 16 residues. The V and J ends lost 0 bases and 4 bases respectively, with 15 bases between them.

The rearrangement links TRBV24-1 to TRBJ2-5; 7 positions agree with TRBD1. J lost 2 bases, V lost 4 bases, and 6 bases had no gene match. The CDR3 is made up of 15 amino acids. In germline, CDR1 is KGHDR, CDR2 SFDVKD. CDR3 nucleotides: TGTGCCACCAGTGACTCCGGACAGGCGCAAGAGACCCAGTACTTC. Protein product: CATSDSGQAQETQYF.

This rearrangement joins TRBV12-2 to TRBJ2-5; whether TRBD2, the table's D call, matches the DNA was not checked. TRBV12-2 is assigned pseudogene status. The CDR3 consists of 17 residues. For the CDR3, the DNA is TGTGCAAGTCGCTTAGCGGGGCTAGCGGGGGGCCTAGAGACCCAGTACTTC. Translation: CASRLAGLAGGLETQYF.

This clone was seen just once. This sequence joins TRBV6-1 and TRBJ2-1, with unresolved D. Looked up from germline, CDR1 is MNHNS and CDR2 is SASEGT. The CDR3 contains 13 residues. The V end lost 0 bases, the J end lost 7 bases, and 7 bases lay between the germline ends. The CDR3 here is CASSEALRNEQFF. The CDR3 DNA reads TGTGCCAGCAGTGAAGCGCTACGTAATGAGCAGTTCTTC.

This chain uses TRBV24-1 with TRBJ2-2; 11 nucleotides align to TRBD2. Germline V gives CDR1 KGHDR, CDR2 SFDVKD. V was clipped by 4 bases and J by 1 base; unmatched bases: 4. The CDR3 is 17 residues long. The CDR3 region has the DNA TGTGCCACCAGTGACCCCGGACTAGCGGGGAACACCGGGGAGCTGTTTTTT. It codes for CATSDPGLAGNTGELFF.

V is TRBV2 and J is TRBJ1-5; a possible D gene is TRBD1 (5 bases). The CDR3 runs to 14 residues. Germline values: CDR1 SNHLY, CDR2 FYNNEI. V shed 4 bases and J shed 6 bases, with 13 bases lying between them. This CDR3 is CASSVSGAGQPQHF. CDR3 DNA: TGTGCCAGCAGTGTTAGTGGGGCCGGTCAGCCCCAGCATTTT.

In its sample, this clone was seen a few times. The chain carries TRBV2 and TRBJ2-2, with 12 bases fitting TRBD2. The germline CDR1 and CDR2 sequences are SNHLY and FYNNEI. The CDR3 runs 17 residues. Trimming cost V 4 bases and J 6 bases; bases outside gene matches: 9. The CDR3 protein is CASSVSEASGRAGELFF. The CDR3 DNA is TGTGCCAGCAGTGTTAGTGAGGCTAGCGGGAGGGCCGGGGAGCTGTTTTTT.

The rearrangement joins TRBV19 to TRBJ1-2; 10 bases fit TRBD1. This CDR3 contains 12 residues. The germline gives CDR1 LNHDA, CDR2 SQIVND (reference sequence). V lost 10 bases, J lost 8 bases, and 7 bases stayed unmatched. Here the CDR3 reads CATRDRGRGYTF. DNA of the CDR3: TGTGCCACCCGGGACAGGGGTCGAGGCTACACCTTC.

The CDR3 protein is CASRPGQYSNQPQHF. The CDR3 DNA sequence: TGTGCCAGCAGGCCGGGACAGTATAGCAATCAGCCCCAGCATTTT. The chain couples TRBV28 to TRBJ1-5; 7 nucleotides agree with TRBD1. CDR3 length equals 15 residues. Germline CDR1 is MDHEN and CDR2 is SYDVKM. V lost 6 bases to trimming and J lost 0 bases; unmatched junction nucleotides: 5.

This clone was picked up a small number of times. The chain joins TRBV21-1 to TRBJ2-1; TRBD1 is the table's D call and was not checked against the DNA. TRBV21-1 is recorded as a pseudogene. The length of the CDR3 is 16 residues. Here the CDR3 DNA reads TGTGCCAGCAGCAAAGCTTCCGGGACATGGTACAATGAGCAGTTCTTC. The encoded protein is CASSKASGTWYNEQFF.

The chain joins TRBV19 to TRBJ2-1, with D maybe TRBD1 (6 bases). V gave up 4 bases and J gave up 7 bases, with 14 bases separating them. CDR3 length: 14 amino acids. Per the germline V gene, CDR1 is LNHDA and CDR2 is SQIVND (reference sequence). CDR3 coding DNA: TGTGCCAGTAGTAACCAGGGGCGCTTAAATGAGCAGTTCTTC. It yields the protein CASSNQGRLNEQFF.

V and J are TRBV6-5 and TRBJ2-7; 8 bases are a match to TRBD2. V gave up 6 bases and J gave up 7 bases; unmatched junction bases: 8. Per the germline V gene, CDR1 is MNHEY and CDR2 is SVGAGI. The CDR3 is 13 residues long. CDR3 bases: TGTGCCAGCAGCCCCTTGGCGGGAGGTGAGCAGTACTTC. It codes for CASSPLAGGEQYF.

The chain combines TRBV19 with TRBJ1-2, with TRBD1 matching 9 bases. There are 14 residues in the CDR3. CDR1 is LNHDA and CDR2 is SQIVND in the germline V gene (reference sequence). V trimming: 5 bases; J trimming: 9 bases; junction bases outside the gene matches: 10. This CDR3 reads CASSPRDRANRYTF. CDR3 nucleotide sequence: TGTGCCAGTAGTCCCCGGGACAGGGCAAATCGCTACACCTTC.

The gene calls are TRBV7-8 and TRBJ2-1, with D perhaps TRBD2 (6 bases). Germline V lookup: CDR1 SGHVS, CDR2 FQNEAQ. There are 15 residues in the CDR3. V gave up 1 base and J gave up 8 bases, with 15 bases separating them. Here the CDR3 reads CASSLGRRGAHEQFF. The CDR3 DNA follows: TGTGCCAGCAGCTTAGGGCGGCGGGGAGCGCATGAGCAGTTCTTC.